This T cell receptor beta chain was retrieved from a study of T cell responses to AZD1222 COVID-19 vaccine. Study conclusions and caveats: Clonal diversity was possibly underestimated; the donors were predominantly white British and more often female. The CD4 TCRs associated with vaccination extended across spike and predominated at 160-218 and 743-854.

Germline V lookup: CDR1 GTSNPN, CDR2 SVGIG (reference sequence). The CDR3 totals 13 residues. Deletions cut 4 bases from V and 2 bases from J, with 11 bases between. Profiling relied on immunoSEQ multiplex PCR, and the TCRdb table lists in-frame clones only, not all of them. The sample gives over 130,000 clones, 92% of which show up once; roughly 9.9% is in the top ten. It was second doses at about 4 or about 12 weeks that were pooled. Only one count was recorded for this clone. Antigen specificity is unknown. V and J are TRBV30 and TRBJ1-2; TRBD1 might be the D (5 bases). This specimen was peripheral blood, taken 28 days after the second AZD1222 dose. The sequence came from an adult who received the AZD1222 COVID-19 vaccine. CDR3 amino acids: CAWTYPGNYGYTF. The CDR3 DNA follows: TGTGCCTGGACCTATCCAGGGAACTATGGCTACACCTTC.